A single TCR beta chain is shown here with its context. The antigen is undetermined. This specimen includes other DNA sequences encoding the same CDR3. This record comes from a study of cytomegalovirus exposure and HLA in healthy donors. Study-level background: Within the Caucasian-associated ancestry cluster were approximately 77% of the approximately 400 genotyped donors.

General study results and limits: More clonal expansion characterized HLA-associated TCR beta chains than equally common others in a later analysis. Being productive about 87% or about 30% of the time was typical of most TCR beta V segments in an earlier analysis.

The CDR3 extends over 15 amino acids. CDR1 is MDHEN and CDR2 is SYDVKM in the germline V gene. The J segment lost 4 bases and the V segment lost 7 bases, leaving 5 bases of the junction unmatched. Primers: 60 Vbeta forward and 13 Jbeta reverse. Clones were read by immunoSEQ multiplex PCR, and TCRdb kept only the in-frame ones, dropping some. Counted here are about 110,000 clones, 81% occurring once; the ten biggest clones make up less than 2.5%. This chain links TRBV28 with TRBJ2-2; TRBD2 matches at 11 bases. Source material: PBMCs. The clonotype originates from a woman aged 30 to 39 in good health and CMV-seronegative. The CDR3 is CASTGSGRATGELFF. As DNA, the CDR3 is TGTGCCAGCACTGGTAGCGGGAGGGCCACCGGGGAGCTGTTTTTT.